Included here is one T cell receptor (beta chain) sequence, with context. These data originate in a study of OX40 agonist ivuxolimab in advanced cancers. Across the study: Age averaged around 54 years (range about 20 to 80), and more than 80% were male. Three patients, one with hepatocellular carcinoma and two with cutaneous melanoma, responded partially.

If patients had autoimmune disease history or systemic immunosuppression, they were excluded. Baseline was the first blood sampling point, followed by cycle 4 day 1 and cycle 7 day 1. With V trimmed by 0 bases and J by 6 bases, 7 bases remained unmatched. The V gene's germline CDR1 is SGHRS and CDR2 YFSETQ. This CDR3 contains 16 residues. Generated by immunoSEQ multiplex PCR, the TCRdb table keeps only in-frame clones and is missing some. The data show roughly 140,000 clones, approximately 94% seen once. This chain connects TRBV5-1 to TRBJ2-2; TRBD2 aligns across 8 bases. This receptor was obtained from an adult with an advanced solid tumor such as melanoma, head and neck, liver or kidney cancer. The sample here was CD4+ or CD8+ T cells sorted from blood, taken in a trial of the OX40 agonist ivuxolimab. CDR3 amino acids: CASSLEVWTSSGELFF. The CDR3 DNA sequence: TGCGCCAGCAGCTTGGAAGTGTGGACTAGCTCCGGGGAGCTGTTTTTT.